Shown below are 10 T cell receptor beta chains from a single sample sequenced in a study of blood T cell repertoires in COVID-19. Clones were sequenced by immunoSEQ multiplex PCR, and TCRdb holds only the in-frame ones, with some missing. This sample yields 120,000 or so clones, of which 84% are seen a single time; around 12% belongs to the top ten. The sequenced material came from peripheral blood. These receptors were obtained from a woman aged 25 to 39 who had recovered from COVID-19.

The chain recombines TRBV19 with TRBJ2-1; D remains unclear. CDR1 and CDR2 from the germline V gene are LNHDA and SQIVND (reference sequence). The CDR3 has 12 residues. V lost 1 base and J lost 8, with 6 bases in between. The CDR3 nucleotides read TGTGCCAGTAGTATAGGCGGAGATGAGCAGTTCTTC. It codes for CASSIGGDEQFF.

The chain couples TRBV5-4 to TRBJ2-5, with 7 nucleotides matching TRBD1. The CDR3 has 15 amino acids. V was pared by 5 bases and J by 4 bases, with 11 bases of the junction left unmatched. Germline V gene lookup returns CDR1 SGHNT and CDR2 YYREEE (reference sequence). In nucleotides, the CDR3 is TGTGCCAGCAGGTCTGGAAGGGGGCTAGGAGAGACCCAGTACTTC. Amino acid sequence: CASRSGRGLGETQYF.

The chain has TRBV18 and TRBJ2-7; D is possibly TRBD2 (6 bases). The CDR3 sequence is 15 residues long. Trimming took off 6 bases at V and 5 bases at J, with 20 bases between the two ends. Germline values: CDR1 KGHSH, CDR2 LQKENI. The CDR3: CASSTEWAGRNEQYF. In DNA, the CDR3 is TGTGCCAGCTCTACAGAATGGGCAGGGAGGAACGAGCAGTACTTC.

This sequence joins TRBV2 and TRBJ1-5; 8 bases fit TRBD1. The CDR3 has 16 amino acids. Germline trimming cut 6 bases from V and 3 bases from J; bases unmatched to any gene: 10. Germline CDR1 is SNHLY and CDR2 is FYNNEI. CDR3 DNA: TGTGCCAGCAGGGGACGGACAGGGTGGATCAATCAGCCCCAGCATTTT. It encodes CASRGRTGWINQPQHF.

This clone was seen only a few times. The J gene is TRBJ2-1, the V gene TRBV19; 8 bases line up with TRBD2. The CDR3 runs 17 residues. V lost 7 bases, J lost 0 bases, and 11 bases stayed unmatched. Germline CDR1 reads LNHDA; CDR2 reads SQIVND (reference sequence). The CDR3 nucleotides read TGTGCCAGTAACAGGATAAGCGGGACTAGCTCCTACAATGAGCAGTTCTTC. Translated: CASNRISGTSSYNEQFF.

The rearrangement joins TRBV19 to TRBJ2-7; D gene ambiguous. Per germline, CDR1 LNHDA and CDR2 SQIVND (reference sequence). The V gene lost 4 bases and the J gene lost 4 bases, with 14 bases spanning the gap. This CDR3 is built from 14 residues. CDR3 sequence (DNA): TGTGCCAGTAGTAGAGACTCTACTTCGTACGAGCAGTACTTC. Translating gives CASSRDSTSYEQYF.

This chain joins TRBV7-8 and TRBJ2-5, with a weak D call TRBD1 (6 bases). Germline lookup yields CDR1 SGHVS and CDR2 FQNEAQ. The CDR3 contains 14 residues. V gave up 1 base and J gave up 1 base, with 7 bases separating them. The CDR3 region is CASSLGQVQETQYF. CDR3 nucleotide sequence: TGTGCCAGCAGCTTAGGACAGGTCCAAGAGACCCAGTACTTC.

The DNA for the CDR3 is TGCAGTGCTAGTAAGGGAGAGGAAAAACTGTTTTTT. Protein: CSASKGEEKLFF. This rearrangement joins TRBV20-1 to TRBJ1-4; D is unresolved. Germline V gives CDR1 DFQATT, CDR2 SNEGSKA (reference sequence). V lost 3 bases to trimming and J lost 8 bases, with 10 bases between them. The CDR3 covers 12 residues.

J is TRBJ2-1 and V is TRBV5-1; TRBD1 matches at 12 bases. Germline CDR1 is SGHRS and CDR2 is YFSETQ. This CDR3 comprises 16 residues. V dropped 4 bases and J dropped 2; count of bases not matched to a gene: 4. The DNA of the CDR3 is TGCGCCAGCAGCCCTGGGACAGGGGGCCCCTACAATGAGCAGTTCTTC. Protein product: CASSPGTGGPYNEQFF.

The chain combines TRBV7-6 with TRBJ1-2; 9 nucleotides agree with TRBD1. This CDR3 has 16 amino acids. V was pared by 1 base and J by 4 bases, with 7 bases of the junction left unmatched. Germline CDR1 and CDR2: SGHVS and FNYEAQ. CDR3 nucleotides: TGTGCCAGCAGCTTAGATCTGACAGGGGGAGGCTATGGCTACACCTTC. This sequence encodes CASSLDLTGGGYGYTF.